This T cell receptor (beta chain) comes out of a study of T-cell memory formation after mild COVID-19. Looking at the study overall: TCR clusters mostly belonged to single donors. Points from the study as a whole: Among contracting clones, CD4+ were mainly CM/EM and CD8+ enriched in EMRA. Confirmation was lacking for SARS-CoV-2 specificity of second-wave clones that peaked on day 37.

Turning to this clonotype: Its antigen is not known.

5'RACE with constant-segment primers yielded barcoded, UMI-tagged TCR alpha and TCR beta cDNA libraries. Via MiXCR, TCRdb re-called the 5' RACE reads, giving one row per CDR3 protein. The sample consists of tens of thousands of distinct CDR3 sequences, 25% to 35% of them appearing once. CDR1 DFQATT and CDR2 SNEGSKA come from the germline V gene (reference sequence). The CDR3 length is 15 residues. V dropped 3 bases and J dropped 0 bases, with 9 bases sitting between them. Source material: PBMCs or a T cell subset sorted from them (not recorded which). V gene TRBV20-1 combines with J gene TRBJ1-6; D gene unclear. The receptor comes from a man aged 18-30 years who had mild COVID-19 (a few samples of this study predate the infection). Cell type and time point are not known. The CDR3 sequence is CSASRTSSYNSPLHF. For the CDR3, the DNA is TGCAGTGCTAGCCGAACTAGCTCCTATAATTCACCCCTCCACTTT.